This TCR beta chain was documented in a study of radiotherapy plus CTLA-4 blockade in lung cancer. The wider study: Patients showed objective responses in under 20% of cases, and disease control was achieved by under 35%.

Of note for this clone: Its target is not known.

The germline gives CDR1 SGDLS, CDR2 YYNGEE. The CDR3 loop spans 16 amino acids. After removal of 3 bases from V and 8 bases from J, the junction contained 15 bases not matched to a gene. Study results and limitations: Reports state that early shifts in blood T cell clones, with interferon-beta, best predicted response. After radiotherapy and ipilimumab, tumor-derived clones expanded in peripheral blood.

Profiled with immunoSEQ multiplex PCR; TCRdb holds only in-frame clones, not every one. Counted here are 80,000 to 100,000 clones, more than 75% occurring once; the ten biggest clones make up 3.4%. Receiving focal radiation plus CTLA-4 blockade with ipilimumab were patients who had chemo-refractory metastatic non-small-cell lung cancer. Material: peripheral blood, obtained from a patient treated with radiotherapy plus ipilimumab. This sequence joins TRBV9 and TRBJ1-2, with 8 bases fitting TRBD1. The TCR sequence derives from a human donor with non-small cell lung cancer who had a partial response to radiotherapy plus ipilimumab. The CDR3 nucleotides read TGTGCCAGCAGCGCCTCCCAACAGGGGGGGTGGGGAGGCTACACCTTC. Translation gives CASSASQQGGWGGYTF.